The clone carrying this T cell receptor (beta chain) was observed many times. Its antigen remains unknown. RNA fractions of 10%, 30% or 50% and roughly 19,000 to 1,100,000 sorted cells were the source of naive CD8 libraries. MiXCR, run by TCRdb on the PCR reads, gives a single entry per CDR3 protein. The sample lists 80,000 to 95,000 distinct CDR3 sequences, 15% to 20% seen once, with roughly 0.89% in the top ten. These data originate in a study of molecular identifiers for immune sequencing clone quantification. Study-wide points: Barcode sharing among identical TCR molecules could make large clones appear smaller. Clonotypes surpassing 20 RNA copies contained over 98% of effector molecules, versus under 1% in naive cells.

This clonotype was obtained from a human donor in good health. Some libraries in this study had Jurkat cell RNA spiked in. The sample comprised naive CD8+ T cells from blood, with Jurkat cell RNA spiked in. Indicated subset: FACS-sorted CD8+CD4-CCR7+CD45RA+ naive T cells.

The CDR3 is CASSPLQAGMGNEQYF. The CDR3 DNA sequence: TGTGCCAGCAGCCCGCTCCAGGCGGGAATGGGGAACGAGCAGTACTTC. The chain employs TRBV7-9 and TRBJ2-7; the D gene is possibly TRBD2 (6 bases). The V gene's germline CDR1 is SEHNR and CDR2 FQNEAQ (reference sequence). This CDR3 is built from 16 residues. The V gene lost 5 bases and the J gene lost 5 bases, with 22 bases spanning the gap.